This TCR beta chain came from a study of tumor and adjacent non-tumor tissue in lung cancer. CDR3 length: 13 amino acids. Looked up from germline, CDR1 is SGHAT and CDR2 is FQNNGV. The sample holds a few counts of this clonotype. The junction shows a germline mismatch at one end, possibly a read error. This sample's RNA came from whole unsorted tissue. More than 3 cm separated this lung sample from the edge of the tumor. Three rounds of nested PCR, following a modified ARM-PCR protocol, produced the TCRbeta library. MiXCR, run by TCRdb on the multiplex PCR reads, gives a single entry per CDR3 protein. The table has fewer than 90,000 distinct CDR3 sequences, under 80% seen once.

The source of this sequence is a woman in her 50s with non-small cell lung cancer. The sample consisted of distant non-tumor lung tissue. The gene calls are TRBV11-2 and TRBJ2-3; D is possibly TRBD2 (5 bases). The CDR3 DNA is TGTGCCAGCGGCTTAGGGTCGGGGAATACGCAGTATTTT. It codes for CASGLGSGNTQYF.